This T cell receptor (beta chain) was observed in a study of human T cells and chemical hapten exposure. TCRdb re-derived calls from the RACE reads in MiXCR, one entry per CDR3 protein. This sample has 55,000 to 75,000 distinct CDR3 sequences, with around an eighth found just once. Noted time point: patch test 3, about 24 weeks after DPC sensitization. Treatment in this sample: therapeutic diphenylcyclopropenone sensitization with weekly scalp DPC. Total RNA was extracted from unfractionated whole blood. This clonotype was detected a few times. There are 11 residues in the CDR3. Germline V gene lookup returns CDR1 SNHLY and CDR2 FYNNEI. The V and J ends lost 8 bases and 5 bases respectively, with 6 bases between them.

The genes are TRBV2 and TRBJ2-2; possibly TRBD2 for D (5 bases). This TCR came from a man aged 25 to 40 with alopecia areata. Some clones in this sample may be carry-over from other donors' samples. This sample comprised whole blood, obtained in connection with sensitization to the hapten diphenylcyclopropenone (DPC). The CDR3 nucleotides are TGTGCCAGCGGGAGTACCGGGGAGCTGTTTTTT. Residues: CASGSTGELFF.